What follows is one T cell receptor beta chain and its context. The repertoire was sequenced with immunoSEQ multiplex PCR; TCRdb's copy has only in-frame clones and lacks some. The repertoire holds about 150,000 clones, approximately 87% seen once, with 37% in the top ten. This entry belongs to a study of blood T cell repertoires in COVID-19. This CDR3 is built from 18 residues. J lost 3 bases, V lost 3 bases, and 18 bases had no gene match. Germline values: CDR1 DFQATT, CDR2 SNEGSKA (reference sequence). Material for sequencing was peripheral blood. The sequence came from a man aged 45 to 65 who had recovered from COVID-19. The genes are TRBV20-1 and TRBJ2-5, with TRBD1 matching over 8 bases. The CDR3 DNA sequence: TGCAGTGCTAGTGGGGTCTATAGCCTGACAGGGGCTGAAGAGACCCAGTACTTC. This gives the protein CSASGVYSLTGAEETQYF.